This is a list of T cell receptor beta chains from one sample in a study of cytomegalovirus exposure and HLA in healthy donors. Sequenced by immunoSEQ multiplex PCR; TCRdb stores in-frame clones only, minus some. The sample comprises 150,000 to 200,000 clones, approximately 83% of which are singletons, and 7.5% to 10% rests with the top ten. Sequenced: PBMCs. All receptors come from a man between 18 and 29 years old in good health and CMV-seropositive. Each CDR3 is given with its conserved first and last residue. A D gene is named only where the DNA matches it firmly. Clone size is shown for a subset of rows, as once, few, many or a class of expanded clone.

few,TRBD1,TRBV7-6,TRBJ1-1,CASSRGQGATEAFF,TGTGCCAGCAGCAGGGGACAGGGGGCCACTGAAGCTTTCTTT
.,TRBD1,TRBV5-6,TRBJ1-2,CASSFSGGALGYTF,TGTGCCAGCAGCTTTTCAGGGGGCGCATTAGGCTACACCTTC
.,TRBD2,TRBV5-8,TRBJ2-4,CASSLIAGGENQYF,TGTGCCAGCAGCTTGATAGCGGGGGGAGAAAATCAGTACTTC
.,.,TRBV2,TRBJ2-3,CASSDRTDTQYF,TGTGCCAGCAGTGATCGTACAGATACGCAGTATTTT
few,.,TRBV6-6,TRBJ1-4,CASKLGQPNEKLFF,TGTGCCAGCAAACTAGGACAGCCTAATGAAAAACTGTTTTTT
.,TRBD1,TRBV7-9,TRBJ2-2,CASSSTGGDTGELFF,TGTGCCAGCAGTTCGACAGGGGGCGACACCGGGGAGCTGTTTTTT
.,.,TRBV5-1,TRBJ2-1,CASSPGRGANNEQFF,TGCGCCAGCAGCCCGGGTCGTGGGGCAAACAATGAGCAGTTCTTC
.,TRBD2,TRBV5-4,TRBJ2-7,CASSLALAGGYEQYF,TGTGCCAGCAGCTTGGCACTAGCGGGGGGTTACGAGCAGTACTTC
.,.,TRBV6-5,TRBJ2-3,CASSYGQLSTDTQYF,TGTGCCAGCAGTTACGGGCAGCTCAGCACAGATACGCAGTATTTT
once,.,TRBV11-3,TRBJ1-3,CASSSRGGFESGNTIYF,TGTGCCAGCAGCTCCCGAGGAGGATTTGAATCTGGAAACACCATATATTTT
.,TRBD1,TRBV27,TRBJ1-2,CASSNQGDGNYGYTF,TGTGCCAGCAGTAACCAGGGGGACGGTAACTATGGCTACACCTTC
.,TRBD1,TRBV27,TRBJ1-2,CASRRGRDRGGHNYGYTF,TGTGCCAGCAGGCGGGGCCGGGACAGGGGCGGACACAACTATGGCTACACCTTC
.,TRBD2,TRBV4-2,TRBJ2-5,CASSPRLAGGETQYF,TGTGCCAGCAGCCCTAGACTAGCGGGGGGAGAGACCCAGTACTTC
.,.,TRBV19,TRBJ2-6,CASKRGTFSGANVLTF,TGTGCCAGTAAACGGGGAACGTTCTCTGGGGCCAACGTCCTGACTTTC
.,.,TRBV14,TRBJ2-1,CASSRKGGGLHEQFF,TGTGCCAGCAGCCGCAAGGGGGGGGGTCTGCATGAGCAGTTCTTC